This passage covers 19 T cell receptor beta chains from one sample sequenced in a study of blood T cell repertoires in COVID-19. Data came from immunoSEQ multiplex PCR; TCRdb stores just in-frame clones and leaves some out. The sample holds around 270,000 clones, around 87% seen once. The sample was peripheral blood. These receptors were obtained from a woman between 50 and 59 years old with acute or convalescent COVID-19.

Only a few counts were recorded for this clone. V usage is TRBV29-1 and J usage is TRBJ1-2; D gene unclear. Germline V gene lookup returns CDR1 SQVTM and CDR2 ANQGSEA. The CDR3 has 12 amino acids. Trimming shortened V by 5 bases and J by 4 bases, and 11 bases separated the two germline ends. The DNA of the CDR3 is TGCAGCGTTTTACATCTCGTCTATGGCTACACCTTC. Residues: CSVLHLVYGYTF.

The chain uses TRBV4-1 and TRBJ2-1; 13 positions agree with TRBD2. This CDR3 is 15 amino acids long. CDR1 MGHRA and CDR2 YSYEKL come from the germline V gene. V trimming: 3 bases; J trimming: 9 bases; junction bases outside the gene matches: 5. The CDR3 DNA reads as TGCGCCAGCAGCCATGGACTAGCGGGAGTCGCTGAGCAGTTCTTC. This sequence encodes CASSHGLAGVAEQFF.

In this sample, this clone turned up a few times. This chain links TRBV6-4 with TRBJ1-2, with 7 bases matching TRBD1. J lost 4 bases, V lost 4 bases, and 9 bases had no gene match. Germline CDR1 MRHNA, CDR2 SNTAGT. CDR3 length: 15 amino acids. The CDR3 DNA reads TGTGCCAGCAGTGTCGACAGGGAAGGTCTCTATGGCTACACCTTC. It yields the protein CASSVDREGLYGYTF.

V gene TRBV19 combines with J gene TRBJ1-2, with 7 bases fitting TRBD1. CDR3 length equals 16 residues. V was pared by 4 bases and J by 2 bases, with 10 bases of the junction left unmatched. From germline, CDR1 is LNHDA and CDR2 SQIVND (reference sequence). The CDR3 coding sequence is TGTGCCAGTAGTACAAAGGGACAGACGACAAACTATGGCTACACCTTC. Translated, it gives CASSTKGQTTNYGYTF.

The chain couples TRBV7-9 to TRBJ2-3; D is uncertain. The CDR3 consists of 13 residues. Trimming stripped 1 base from V and 5 bases from J, with 7 bases between. In germline, CDR1 is SEHNR, CDR2 FQNEAQ (reference sequence). The CDR3 loop reads CASSLGERDTQYF. The CDR3 nucleotides are TGTGCCAGCAGCTTAGGAGAGAGAGATACGCAGTATTTT.

This chain connects TRBV2 to TRBJ2-1; 7 nucleotides line up with TRBD2. Germline CDR1 SNHLY, CDR2 FYNNEI. V dropped 7 bases and J dropped 8; count of bases not matched to a gene: 11. This CDR3 has 14 residues. CDR3 region: CASKVSGGSDEQFF. The DNA of the CDR3 is TGTGCCAGCAAAGTGTCGGGAGGTTCTGATGAGCAGTTCTTC.

The rearrangement uses TRBV9 and TRBJ2-1; D uncertain. Trimming took 4 bases from V and 6 from J, leaving 11 bases between them. CDR3 length: 13 residues. Germline loops: CDR1 SGDLS, CDR2 YYNGEE. The CDR3 DNA reads as TGTGCCAGCAGCTTGTTATCCGGCAATGAGCAGTTCTTC. Protein product: CASSLLSGNEQFF.

V is TRBV12-3 or TRBV12-4 and J is TRBJ2-1, with TRBD2 matching 8 bases. V trimming: 7 bases; J trimming: 9 bases; junction bases outside the gene matches: 5. The CDR3 has 12 residues. The CDR3 is CASTPRGGEQFF. CDR3 in DNA: TGTGCCAGCACCCCACGGGGGGGTGAGCAGTTCTTC.

The chain uses TRBV28 and TRBJ1-6, with TRBD1 matching 7 bases. The V gene end was trimmed by 7 bases and the J gene end by 0 bases; junction bases not matched to a gene: 9. The CDR3 contains 17 residues. From germline, CDR1 is MDHEN and CDR2 SYDVKM. The CDR3 protein is CASTVLDRSSYNSPLHF. CDR3 nucleotides: TGTGCCAGCACCGTCTTGGACAGGTCCTCCTATAATTCACCCCTCCACTTT.

The CDR3 DNA reads TGTGCCAGCAGTTACGACCGGGAGGGCCTTGGTGAGCAGTTCTTC. It is translated as CASSYDREGLGEQFF. The chain employs TRBV6-2 or TRBV6-3 and TRBJ2-1; 8 bases fit TRBD2. The germline CDR1 and CDR2 sequences are MNHEY and SVGEGT. V lost 2 bases to trimming and J lost 9 bases; unmatched junction nucleotides: 9. The CDR3 has 15 residues.

This clone was seen a handful of times. The V call is TRBV7-2, the J call TRBJ1-1, with D maybe TRBD1 (5 bases). Germline V gene sequence: CDR1 SGHTA, CDR2 FQGNSA. The germline V and J ends were trimmed by 3 bases and 4 bases, with 9 bases remaining between them. This CDR3 comprises 13 residues. The CDR3 here is CASSFPTATEAFF. The CDR3 nucleotides read TGTGCCAGCAGCTTTCCGACAGCCACTGAAGCTTTCTTT. The full variable domain, completed using reference TRBV7-2 and TRBJ1-1, is GAGVSQSPSNKVTEKGKDVELRCDPISGHTALYWYRQSLGQGLEFLIYFQGNSAPDKSGLPSDRFSAERTGGSVSTLTIQRTQQEDSAVYLCASSFPTATEAFFGQGTRLTVV.

The V call is TRBV15, the J call TRBJ2-3; 9 bases align to TRBD1. Unmatched junction bases numbered 3, after V lost 5 bases and J lost 3 bases. Germline V CDR1 and CDR2: LNHNV, YYDKDF (reference sequence). The CDR3 runs to 14 residues. The CDR3 sequence is CATSSGQGTDTQYF. As DNA, the CDR3 is TGTGCCACCAGCTCAGGACAGGGGACAGATACGCAGTATTTT.

V is TRBV7-2 and J is TRBJ2-7, with D tentatively TRBD1 (5 bases). CDR3 length equals 13 residues. Deletions cut 5 bases from V and 5 bases from J, with 13 bases between. CDR1 and CDR2 (germline): SGHTA, FQGNSA. CDR3 sequence reads: CASSGATTNEQYF. Here the CDR3 DNA reads TGTGCCAGCAGCGGGGCGACGACCAACGAGCAGTACTTC.

The genes are TRBV27 and TRBJ1-2; the D gene is possibly TRBD1 (6 bases). Germline V gene lookup returns CDR1 MNHEY and CDR2 SMNVEV (reference sequence). The CDR3 is 13 amino acids. V lost 8 bases and J 8 bases, leaving 18 bases between the germline ends. CDR3 region: CASSGQGLEGYTF. As DNA, the CDR3 is TGTGCCAGCTCAGGGCAGGGGCTGGAGGGCTACACCTTC.

Regarding this clone: The sample contains more than one DNA sequence encoding this CDR3. The chain carries TRBV5-4 and TRBJ2-1, with TRBD2 matching 10 bases. CDR3 size: 15 residues. V dropped 4 bases and J dropped 4; count of bases not matched to a gene: 5. Germline V gene sequence: CDR1 SGHNT, CDR2 YYREEE (reference sequence). The CDR3 coding sequence is TGTGCCAGCAGCCGGGGGACTAGCGAGTACAATGAGCAGTTCTTC. Protein: CASSRGTSEYNEQFF.

This clone showed up just once. The genes are TRBV6-5 and TRBJ2-3, with D possibly being TRBD2 (6 bases). CDR1 is MNHEY, CDR2 SVGAGI, per germline. The length of the CDR3 is 15 residues. V was shortened by 2 bases and J by 6 bases, with 15 bases between the two germline ends. Here the CDR3 DNA reads TGTGCCAGCAGTTACCGGCCTATAGCGGTCGATACGCAGTATTTT. Protein sequence: CASSYRPIAVDTQYF.

The chain couples TRBV7-3 to TRBJ2-1; 11 nucleotides agree with TRBD2. The CDR3 loop spans 15 amino acids. The trim removed 5 bases at V and 10 bases at J, leaving 10 bases unmatched. Germline V gives CDR1 SGHTA, CDR2 FQGTGA. DNA of the CDR3: TGTGCCAGCAGCCCCGGGACTAGCGGACCGCAGGAGCAGTTCTTC. Protein product: CASSPGTSGPQEQFF.

The V gene is TRBV9, the J gene TRBJ1-4; perhaps TRBD1 as D (6 bases). This CDR3 has 14 residues. In germline, CDR1 is SGDLS, CDR2 YYNGEE. Deletions cut 3 bases from V and 8 bases from J, with 14 bases between. CDR3 sequence: CASSADRSGEKLFF. The CDR3 bases are TGTGCCAGCAGCGCCGACAGGAGCGGAGAAAAACTGTTTTTT.

A single count supports this clone. The rearrangement uses TRBV9 and TRBJ2-1, with 9 bases fitting TRBD1. The CDR3 loop spans 16 amino acids. Trimming removed 3 bases from V and 9 bases from J; junction bases left unmatched: 13. CDR1 and CDR2 from the germline V gene are SGDLS and YYNGEE. The CDR3 bases are TGTGCCAGCAGCGCAAAACAGGGGGCCCCAGGGGGTGAGCAGTTCTTC. It specifies CASSAKQGAPGGEQFF. Combining the CDR3 with reference TRBV9 and TRBJ2-1 gives the whole variable domain DSGVTQTPKHLITATGQRVTLRCSPRSGDLSVYWYQQSLDQGLQFLIQYYNGEERAKGNILERFSAQQFPDLHSELNLSSLELGDSALYFCASSAKQGAPGGEQFFGPGTRLTVL.